The clone carrying this T cell receptor beta chain is a singleton in its sample. Its antigen is as yet unknown. Germline values: CDR1 MGHRA, CDR2 YSYEKL. Trimming stripped 4 bases from V and 4 bases from J, with 17 bases between. CDR3 size: 15 residues. Naive CD8 isolation took CD45RO-negative cells positively selected for CCR7 and excluded terminally differentiated effector memory CD45RA+ cells. These data are taken from a study of shared clonotypes between healthy human individuals. The overall study: Donors, aged 18 to 49, were a couple of women and three men.

The assay ran at deep level. When replicate PCRs were run on sorted subsets, they used about 200 ng DNA, some 29,000 T cell genomes. Generated by immunoSEQ multiplex PCR, the TCRdb table keeps only in-frame clones and is missing some. The sample yields over 2 million clones, about 94% seen once. Regarding the study as a whole: Rarefaction showed that sequencing of sorted subsets was incomplete (despite large depth).

The V and J genes are TRBV4-1 and TRBJ2-7, with D perhaps given as TRBD1 or TRBD2 (6 bases each). This sequence was found in a man in his late teens or twenties in good health. The sequencing sample was made of naive CD8+ T cells sorted from blood. The CDR3 protein is CASSPLRGGDYEQYF. In DNA form, the CDR3 reads TGCGCCAGCAGCCCCCTCAGGGGAGGTGATTACGAGCAGTACTTC.